These 18 T cell receptor beta chains came from one sample sequenced in a study of cytomegalovirus exposure and HLA in healthy donors. Primers included in the PCR were 60 Vbeta and 13 Jbeta primers. The protocol was immunoSEQ multiplex PCR, while the TCRdb copy is restricted to in-frame clones and leaves out a portion. Its clone listing holds 75,000 to 90,000 clones. Source material: PBMCs. The receptor source for this set is a woman aged 60 to 75 in good health and CMV-seronegative.

The genes are TRBV18 and TRBJ2-1; D is perhaps TRBD2 (5 bases). Trimming cost V 6 bases and J 5 bases, with 17 bases left between them. Germline V gives CDR1 KGHSH, CDR2 LQKENI. The CDR3 spans 15 residues. CDR3 sequence: CASSQNMDGNNEQFF. CDR3 coding DNA: TGTGCCAGCTCGCAAAACATGGACGGGAACAATGAGCAGTTCTTC.

The chain has TRBV7-9 and TRBJ1-5; no reliable D call. The germline V gene encodes CDR1 SEHNR and CDR2 FQNEAQ (reference sequence). Trimming removed 3 bases at V and 7 bases at J, with 7 bases between. The CDR3 has 12 amino acids. Here the CDR3 DNA reads TGTGCCAGCAGCTTTTTCCCACAGCCCCAGCATTTT. This codes for CASSFFPQPQHF. Full variable domain (missing parts from reference TRBV7-9 and TRBJ1-5): DTGVSQNPRHKITKRGQNVTFRCDPISEHNRLYWYRQTLGQGPEFLTYFQNEAQLEKSRLLSDRFSAERPKGSFSTLEIQRTEQGDSAMYLCASSFFPQPQHFGDGTRLSIL.

The chain recombines TRBV6-5 with TRBJ2-1; 10 positions match TRBD2. The J segment lost 9 bases and the V segment lost 0 bases, leaving 8 bases of the junction unmatched. The V gene's germline CDR1 is MNHEY and CDR2 SVGAGI. The CDR3 has 16 amino acids. CDR3 sequence reads: CASSYSTSGRGGEQFF. In DNA, the CDR3 is TGTGCCAGCAGTTACTCGACGAGCGGGAGGGGGGGTGAGCAGTTCTTC.

The chain uses TRBV6-1 and TRBJ1-1; 9 nucleotides agree with TRBD1. The length of the CDR3 is 16 residues. V lost 5 bases to trimming and J lost 5 bases; unmatched junction nucleotides: 12. From germline, CDR1 is MNHNS and CDR2 SASEGT. The CDR3 reads CASSKGTGTGWTEAFF. As DNA, the CDR3 is TGTGCCAGCAGTAAAGGCACCGGGACAGGGTGGACTGAAGCTTTCTTT.

The chain is built from TRBV25-1 and TRBJ2-5, with 13 bases matching TRBD2. The germline V gene has CDR1 MGHDK and CDR2 SYGVNS. V shed 2 bases, J shed 2 bases, and the junction held 5 bases outside the gene matches. The CDR3 totals 17 residues. The CDR3: CASSETSGRGRQETQYF. In nucleotides, the CDR3 is TGTGCCAGCAGTGAAACTAGCGGGAGGGGTCGGCAAGAGACCCAGTACTTC.

This rearrangement joins TRBV19 to TRBJ1-1; maybe TRBD1 (6 bases). CDR1 is LNHDA, CDR2 SQIVND, per germline (reference sequence). V was trimmed by 6 bases and J by 1 base, leaving 21 bases between them. The CDR3 extends over 17 amino acids. The CDR3: CASSQNTRGRRNTEAFF. The CDR3 bases are TGTGCCAGTAGCCAGAATACCAGGGGCCGAAGGAACACTGAAGCTTTCTTT.

Here the CDR3 DNA reads TGTGCCAGCAGTCCTGAAGCAGGGAGGAGCGAAAAACTGTTTTTT. Amino acid sequence: CASSPEAGRSEKLFF. The J gene is TRBJ1-4, the V gene TRBV27; D possibly corresponds to TRBD1 (5 bases). The CDR3 runs 15 residues. V was cut by 5 bases and J by 8 bases, with 18 bases left in between. The germline V gene encodes CDR1 MNHEY and CDR2 SMNVEV (reference sequence).

V usage is TRBV7-9 and J usage is TRBJ2-7; 7 nucleotides align to TRBD2. From germline, CDR1 is SEHNR and CDR2 FQNEAQ (reference sequence). The V gene end was trimmed by 1 base and the J gene end by 6 bases; junction bases not matched to a gene: 3. This CDR3 contains 13 residues. The CDR3 region is CASSLGLAAEQYF. For the CDR3, the DNA is TGTGCCAGCAGCTTAGGACTAGCCGCCGAGCAGTACTTC. Full variable domain (missing parts from reference TRBV7-9 and TRBJ2-7): DTGVSQNPRHKITKRGQNVTFRCDPISEHNRLYWYRQTLGQGPEFLTYFQNEAQLEKSRLLSDRFSAERPKGSFSTLEIQRTEQGDSAMYLCASSLGLAAEQYFGPGTRLTVT.

CDR3 amino acids: CASSRDQVNYEQYF. The CDR3 DNA reads as TGTGCCAGCAGTCGGGATCAAGTGAATTACGAGCAGTACTTC. The rearrangement joins TRBV28 to TRBJ2-7; TRBD2 is a possible D gene (5 bases). This CDR3 spans 14 amino acids. The germline gives CDR1 MDHEN, CDR2 SYDVKM. With 5 bases removed from V and 4 bases from J, the gap between germline ends came to 15 bases.

The chain carries TRBV10-2 and TRBJ2-1; 9 bases match TRBD2. Germline CDR1 WSHSY, CDR2 SAAADI. The CDR3 sequence is 13 residues long. Unmatched junction bases numbered 6, after V lost 10 bases and J lost 5 bases. The CDR3 nucleotides are TGCGCCATGCGACTAGCGGAGAACAATGAGCAGTTCTTC. It encodes CAMRLAENNEQFF.

This chain connects TRBV11-3 to TRBJ2-7; tentative D call: TRBD1 (5 bases). The CDR3 length is 14 residues. Germline-derived CDR1 and CDR2 are SGHNT and YENEEA. V lost 5 bases to trimming and J lost 0 bases, with 11 bases between them. CDR3 sequence: CASSPQTASYEQYF. Here the CDR3 DNA reads TGTGCCAGCAGCCCCCAGACAGCCTCCTACGAGCAGTACTTC. Full variable domain (outside the CDR3, taken from reference TRBV11-3 and TRBJ2-7): EAGVVQSPRYKIIEKKQPVAFWCNPISGHNTLYWYLQNLGQGPELLIRYENEEAVDDSQLPKDRFSAERLKGVDSTLKIQPAELGDSAVYLCASSPQTASYEQYFGPGTRLTVT.

The CDR3 sequence is CASSPTGSGPGANVLTF. The CDR3 DNA sequence: TGTGCCAGCAGCCCGACAGGGTCGGGCCCTGGGGCCAACGTCCTGACTTTC. The rearrangement joins TRBV2 to TRBJ2-6; TRBD1 agrees at 7 bases. CDR3 length: 17 amino acids. Germline V gene lookup returns CDR1 SNHLY and CDR2 FYNNEI. J lost 2 bases, V lost 6 bases, and 10 bases had no gene match.

The chain employs TRBV7-9 and TRBJ1-4; a weak D match, TRBD1 (5 bases). V gave up 1 base and J gave up 7 bases, with 10 bases separating them. CDR1 SEHNR and CDR2 FQNEAQ come from the germline V gene (reference sequence). This CDR3 is built from 14 residues. The CDR3 is CASSLDLGPEKLFF. The CDR3 nucleotides are TGTGCCAGCAGCTTAGATTTGGGGCCTGAAAAACTGTTTTTT.

The gene calls are TRBV2 and TRBJ2-3; TRBD2 matches 12 bases. This CDR3 contains 14 residues. V lost 1 base, J lost 14 bases, and 7 bases stayed unmatched. Germline V gene data show CDR1 as SNHLY and CDR2 as FYNNEI. CDR3 DNA: TGTGCCAGCAGTGAAGGGCTAGCGGGAGGGCTAGGGTATTTT. Protein: CASSEGLAGGLGYF. Together with reference TRBV2 and TRBJ2-3, the CDR3 gives the full variable domain: EPEVTQTPSHQVTQMGQEVILRCVPISNHLYFYWYRQILGQKVEFLVSFYNNEISEKSEIFDDQFSVERPDGSNFTLKIRSTKLEDSAMYFCASSEGLAGGLGYFGPGTRLTVL.

The rearrangement uses TRBV5-4 and TRBJ2-3; the D gene is possibly TRBD2 (5 bases). V was cut by 1 base and J by 4 bases, with 13 bases left in between. The CDR3 has 15 residues. Germline-derived CDR1 and CDR2 are SGHNT and YYREEE (reference sequence). The CDR3 protein is CASSLYEGPADTQYF. The CDR3 DNA reads as TGTGCCAGCAGCTTGTACGAGGGTCCCGCAGATACGCAGTATTTT. The full variable domain, completed using reference TRBV5-4 and TRBJ2-3, is ETGVTQSPTHLIKTRGQQVTLRCSSQSGHNTVSWYQQALGQGPQFIFQYYREEENGRGNFPPRFSGLQFPNYSSELNVNALELDDSALYLCASSLYEGPADTQYFGPGTRLTVL.

The genes are TRBV11-2 and TRBJ1-4; 9 nucleotides line up with TRBD1. Germline V lookup: CDR1 SGHAT, CDR2 FQNNGV. The CDR3 runs to 15 residues. Trimming removed 3 bases from V and 8 bases from J; junction bases left unmatched: 7. As DNA, the CDR3 is TGTGCCAGCAGCTTGGGGGACAGGGTTGTGGAAAAACTGTTTTTT. As protein: CASSLGDRVVEKLFF.

This sequence joins TRBV6-5 and TRBJ2-2; maybe TRBD2 (6 bases). The length of the CDR3 is 14 residues. Trimming removed 5 bases at V and 6 bases at J, with 13 bases between. Germline CDR1 reads MNHEY; CDR2 reads SVGAGI. As DNA, the CDR3 is TGTGCCAGCAGTCCCCCTGGCGGGGCCGGGGAGCTGTTTTTT. Amino acid sequence: CASSPPGGAGELFF.

CDR3 coding DNA: TGTGCCAGTAGTAAGGGGGTCGTGGAGACCCAGTACTTC. The encoded protein is CASSKGVVETQYF. The genes are TRBV19 and TRBJ2-5, with D possibly TRBD1 on 6 matching bases. There are 13 residues in the CDR3. The V end was cut by 4 bases, the J end by 5 bases, with 11 bases between. In germline, CDR1 is LNHDA, CDR2 SQIVND (reference sequence).